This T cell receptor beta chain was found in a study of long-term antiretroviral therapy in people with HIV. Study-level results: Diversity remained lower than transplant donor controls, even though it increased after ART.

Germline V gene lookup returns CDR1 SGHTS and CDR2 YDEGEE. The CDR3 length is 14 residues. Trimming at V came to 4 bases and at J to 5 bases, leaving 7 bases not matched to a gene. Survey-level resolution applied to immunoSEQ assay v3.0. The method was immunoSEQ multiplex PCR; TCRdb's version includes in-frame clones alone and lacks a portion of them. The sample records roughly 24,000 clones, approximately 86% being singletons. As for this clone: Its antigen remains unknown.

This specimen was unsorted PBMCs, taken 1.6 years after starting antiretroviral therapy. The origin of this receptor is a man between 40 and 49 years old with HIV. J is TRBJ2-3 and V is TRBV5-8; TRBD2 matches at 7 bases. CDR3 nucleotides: TGTGCCAGCAGCGAAGCGGGGCCTGGAGATACGCAGTATTTT. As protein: CASSEAGPGDTQYF. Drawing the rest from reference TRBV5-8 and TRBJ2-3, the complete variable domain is EAGVTQSPTHLIKTRGQQATLRCSPISGHTSVYWYQQALGLGLQFLLWYDEGEERNRGNFPPRFSGRQFPNYSSELNVNALELEDSALYLCASSEAGPGDTQYFGPGTRLTVL.